These 10 T cell receptor beta chains were all obtained from the same sample, sequenced in a study of T cell responses to AZD1222 COVID-19 vaccine. Clones were read by immunoSEQ multiplex PCR, and TCRdb kept only the in-frame ones, dropping some. The sample has roughly 120,000 clones, roughly 87% seen once. The input for sequencing was peripheral blood, taken on day 0 of AZD1222 vaccination. These receptors originate from an adult in good health.

The genes are TRBV5-6 and TRBJ2-5; D not certain. Trimming took off 2 bases at V and 7 bases at J, with 12 bases between the two ends. The CDR3 runs to 13 residues. CDR1 and CDR2 from the germline V gene are SGHDT and YYEEEE. The CDR3 is CASSFTASRTQYF. The CDR3 DNA reads as TGTGCCAGCAGCTTTACGGCAAGCCGGACCCAGTACTTC.

V gene TRBV2 combines with J gene TRBJ1-5; D remains ambiguous. Germline lookup yields CDR1 SNHLY and CDR2 FYNNEI. There are 13 residues in the CDR3. Trimming stripped 7 bases from V and 5 bases from J, with 12 bases between. The CDR3 DNA reads TGTGCCAGCACCCCCCAGGCCGATCAGCCCCAGCATTTT. Amino acids: CASTPQADQPQHF.

The CDR3 reads CASSPLAYSNQPQHF. The CDR3 DNA follows: TGTGCCAGCAGCCCCCTAGCCTATAGCAATCAGCCCCAGCATTTT. The chain carries TRBV7-2 and TRBJ1-5; no reliable D call. V gave up 5 bases and J gave up 0 bases, with 11 bases separating them. CDR3 length: 15 amino acids. Germline-derived CDR1 and CDR2 are SGHTA and FQGNSA.

The chain employs TRBV27 and TRBJ2-3; 7 bases fit TRBD1. V dropped 3 bases and J dropped 4; count of bases not matched to a gene: 4. The CDR3 runs to 14 residues. CDR1 and CDR2 (germline): MNHEY, SMNVEV (reference sequence). Written as DNA, the CDR3 is TGTGCCAGCAGTTTCCCAGGGGGAGCAGATACGCAGTATTTT. Translation gives CASSFPGGADTQYF.

V and J are TRBV5-1 and TRBJ2-5; D is unclear. From germline, CDR1 is SGHRS and CDR2 YFSETQ. V lost 2 bases and J 0 bases, leaving 11 bases between the germline ends. The CDR3 extends over 15 amino acids. In DNA, the CDR3 is TGCGCCAGCAGCTTAACTTTTGGATACCAAGAGACCCAGTACTTC. Protein: CASSLTFGYQETQYF.

This clone was recorded once. The chain recombines TRBV5-1 with TRBJ2-7, with a weak D call TRBD2 (6 bases). The CDR3 loop spans 14 amino acids. The ends were cut back, 4 bases at V and 3 bases at J, with 14 bases in the middle. Germline CDR1 is SGHRS and CDR2 is YFSETQ. CDR3 region: CASSPSAGIYEQYF. The CDR3 coding sequence is TGCGCCAGCAGCCCATCCGCGGGAATCTACGAGCAGTACTTC.

This rearrangement joins TRBV12-3 or TRBV12-4 to TRBJ1-5, with a weak D call TRBD1 (5 bases). The ends were cut back, 5 bases at V and 2 bases at J, with 7 bases in the middle. This CDR3 has 13 residues. Written as DNA, the CDR3 is TGTGCCAGCAGTAGGGGCGGCAATCAGCCCCAGCATTTT. Its translation: CASSRGGNQPQHF.

The V gene is TRBV7-2, the J gene TRBJ2-1, with D maybe TRBD1 (6 bases). CDR3 length equals 16 residues. The germline CDR1 and CDR2 sequences are SGHTA and FQGNSA. Between the trimmed V and J ends, which lost 5 bases and 0 bases, there was a span of 14 bases. Here the CDR3 DNA reads TGTGCCAGCAGCCCCGGGGCAGGGGTCTCCTACAATGAGCAGTTCTTC. Encoded protein: CASSPGAGVSYNEQFF. Filled out from reference TRBV7-2 and TRBJ2-1, the complete variable domain reads GAGVSQSPSNKVTEKGKDVELRCDPISGHTALYWYRQSLGQGLEFLIYFQGNSAPDKSGLPSDRFSAERTGGSVSTLTIQRTQQEDSAVYLCASSPGAGVSYNEQFFGPGTRLTVL.

This sequence joins TRBV5-6 and TRBJ2-3; 9 nucleotides match TRBD1. Per germline, CDR1 SGHDT and CDR2 YYEEEE. V dropped 3 bases and J dropped 2; count of bases not matched to a gene: 10. The CDR3 length is 17 residues. The CDR3 region has the DNA TGTGCCAGCAGCTATAACCGGGACAGGGACAACACAGATACGCAGTATTTT. Amino acids: CASSYNRDRDNTDTQYF.

The rearrangement links TRBV4-1 to TRBJ1-3; tentatively, D is TRBD1 (5 bases). In germline, CDR1 is MGHRA, CDR2 YSYEKL. The CDR3 length is 16 residues. Trimming cost V 2 bases and J 0 bases, with 11 bases left between them. This CDR3 is CASSQPLRGSGNTIYF. The CDR3 region has the DNA TGCGCCAGCAGCCAACCCCTAAGGGGCTCTGGAAACACCATATATTTT.